This entry concerns a single T cell receptor (beta chain). What it binds is unknown. This specimen belongs to a study of PD-L1 blockade in urothelial cancer. The wider study: At 3 weeks after treatment start (second dose) and again at 6 weeks, blood was analyzed.

As to time point: pretreatment peripheral blood. The CDR3 is 14 residues long. V lost 7 bases to trimming and J lost 6 bases; unmatched junction nucleotides: 9. In germline, CDR1 is MDHEN, CDR2 SYDVKM. Notes on the study in general: Clones that were tumor-associated expanded more in the blood of durable-benefit patients at 3 weeks.

Each PCR contained spiked-in synthetic TCR analog templates. This table comes from immunoSEQ multiplex PCR, and its TCRdb copy is limited to in-frame clones, with some not included. The sample lists roughly 47,000 clones, 75% to 85% occurring once. This clonotype originated in a man between 65 and 85 years old with urothelial cancer. Material: PBMCs, obtained around atezolizumab (anti-PD-L1) treatment. The V and J genes are TRBV28 and TRBJ1-3; TRBD1 agrees at 7 bases. The chain's CDR3 is CASNRDSLINTIYF. CDR3 nucleotides: TGTGCCAGCAACCGGGACAGTCTTATAAACACCATATATTTT.